A single sample gave rise to the 5 T cell receptor beta chains below, sequenced in a study of human T cells and chemical hapten exposure. In TCRdb, the 5' RACE reads were re-called with MiXCR into one record per CDR3 protein. Of more than 140,000 distinct CDR3 sequences listed, 4.1% are singletons. Total RNA was isolated from whole blood that had not been fractionated. Receptor source: a female donor in good health.

Details on this clonotype: A much larger clone lies one base from this, so it may be a read error. The chain combines TRBV28 with TRBJ2-3; tentative D call: TRBD2 (5 bases). The V gene lost 6 bases and the J gene lost 5 bases, with 12 bases spanning the gap. CDR3 length: 13 amino acids. Germline V gives CDR1 MDHEN, CDR2 SYDVKM. CDR3 sequence (DNA): TGTGCCAGCAGATCGGGGTCCATAGATACGCAGTATTTT. Translation: CASRSGSIDTQYF.

Ten or more counts support this clonotype. V usage is TRBV7-6 and J usage is TRBJ2-3; TRBD1 matches at 8 bases. V trimming: 5 bases; J trimming: 4 bases; junction bases outside the gene matches: 5. Germline assignment: CDR1 SGHVS and CDR2 FNYEAQ. The CDR3 spans 14 residues. In DNA, the CDR3 is TGTGCCAGCAGCATCAGGGGGCTTGCAGATACGCAGTATTTT. This sequence encodes CASSIRGLADTQYF.

The J gene is TRBJ2-2, the V gene TRBV5-6, with D perhaps matching TRBD2 (5 bases). V gave up 1 base and J gave up 6 bases, with 16 bases separating them. The CDR3 consists of 16 residues. From germline, CDR1 is SGHDT and CDR2 YYEEEE. This chain's CDR3 is CASSLFGGSGSGELFF. CDR3 coding DNA: TGTGCCAGCAGCTTGTTTGGCGGGTCGGGGTCCGGGGAGCTGTTTTTT.

This clonotype was recorded at least ten times. This chain links TRBV20-1 with TRBJ2-7, with 9 bases identical to TRBD1. The V gene end was trimmed by 5 bases and the J gene end by 1 base; junction bases not matched to a gene: 6. CDR1 DFQATT and CDR2 SNEGSKA come from the germline V gene (reference sequence). The CDR3 consists of 14 residues. CDR3 DNA: TGCAGTGCTGAACCGGGACAGGGTTCCTACGAGCAGTACTTC. Protein sequence: CSAEPGQGSYEQYF.

In this sample, this clonotype turned up many times. The chain employs TRBV7-8 and TRBJ2-2; D possibly matches TRBD1 or TRBD2 (6 bases each). Germline loops: CDR1 SGHVS, CDR2 FQNEAQ. The V end lost 5 bases, the J end lost 3 bases, and 16 bases lay between the germline ends. The CDR3 is 16 amino acids. CDR3 sequence (DNA): TGTGCCAGCAGCCCTACATGGGGGGCTGACACCGGGGAGCTGTTTTTT. It translates to CASSPTWGADTGELFF.